This T cell receptor (beta chain) is drawn from a study of human T cells and chemical hapten exposure. Regarding the study as a whole: The donor cohort had alopecia, so its immune response may not match that of healthy people.

Time point noted: patch test 1, 2 weeks after DPC sensitization. The sample's treatment: therapeutic diphenylcyclopropenone sensitization with weekly scalp DPC. Comments on this clonotype: Antigen specificity is unknown.

Individual cDNA molecules (in the library) carried attached unique molecular identifiers. One entry per CDR3 protein results from TCRdb running MiXCR on the RACE reads. The sample has around 150,000 distinct CDR3 sequences; about 14% are singletons. The CDR3 contains 13 residues. Between the trimmed V and J ends, which lost 4 bases and 7 bases, there was a span of 8 bases. Germline V lookup: CDR1 KGHSH, CDR2 LQKENI. V usage is TRBV18 and J usage is TRBJ1-6, with D hard to call. Sequenced here: whole blood, sampled in connection with sensitization to the hapten diphenylcyclopropenone (DPC). The TCR sequence derives from a woman aged 25 to 45 with alopecia areata. Some clones in this sample may be carry-over from other donors' samples. The CDR3 bases are TGTGCCAGCTCACAGGAACAGAATTCACCCCTCCACTTT. Translating it yields CASSQEQNSPLHF. The full variable domain, in which reference TRBV18 and TRBJ1-6 provide the parts outside the CDR3, is NAGVMQNPRHLVRRRGQEARLRCSPMKGHSHVYWYRQLPEEGLKFMVYLQKENIIDESGMPKERFSAEFPKEGPSILRIQQVVRGDSAAYFCASSQEQNSPLHFGNGTRLTVT.